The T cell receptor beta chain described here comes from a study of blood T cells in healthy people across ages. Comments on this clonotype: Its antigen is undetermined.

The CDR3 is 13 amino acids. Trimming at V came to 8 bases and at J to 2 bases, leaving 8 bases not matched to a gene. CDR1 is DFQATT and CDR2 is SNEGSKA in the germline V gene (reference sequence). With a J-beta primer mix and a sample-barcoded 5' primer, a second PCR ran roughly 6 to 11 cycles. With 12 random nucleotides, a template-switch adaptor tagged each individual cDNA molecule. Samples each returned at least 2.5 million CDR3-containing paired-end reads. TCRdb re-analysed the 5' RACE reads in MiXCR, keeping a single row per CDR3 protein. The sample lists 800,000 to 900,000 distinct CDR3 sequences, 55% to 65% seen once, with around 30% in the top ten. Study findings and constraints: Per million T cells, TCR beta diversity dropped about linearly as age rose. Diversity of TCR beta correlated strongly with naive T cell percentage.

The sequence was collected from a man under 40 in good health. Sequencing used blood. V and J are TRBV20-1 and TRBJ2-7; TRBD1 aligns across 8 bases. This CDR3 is CSPEPGQAYEQYF. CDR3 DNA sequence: TGCAGTCCCGAACCGGGACAGGCCTACGAGCAGTACTTC.